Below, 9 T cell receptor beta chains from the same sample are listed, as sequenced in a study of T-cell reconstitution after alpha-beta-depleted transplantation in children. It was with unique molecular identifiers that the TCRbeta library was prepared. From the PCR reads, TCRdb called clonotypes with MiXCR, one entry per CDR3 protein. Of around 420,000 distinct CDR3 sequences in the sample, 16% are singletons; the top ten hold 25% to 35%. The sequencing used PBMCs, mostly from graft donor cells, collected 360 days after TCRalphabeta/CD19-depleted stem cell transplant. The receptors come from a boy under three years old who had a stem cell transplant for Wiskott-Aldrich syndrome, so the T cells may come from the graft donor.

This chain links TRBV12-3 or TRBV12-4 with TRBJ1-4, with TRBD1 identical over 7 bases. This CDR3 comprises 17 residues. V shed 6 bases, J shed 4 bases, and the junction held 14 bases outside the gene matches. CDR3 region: CASSPYRGGAFNEKLFF. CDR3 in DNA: TGTGCCAGCAGCCCTTACAGGGGCGGCGCCTTTAATGAAAAACTGTTTTTT.

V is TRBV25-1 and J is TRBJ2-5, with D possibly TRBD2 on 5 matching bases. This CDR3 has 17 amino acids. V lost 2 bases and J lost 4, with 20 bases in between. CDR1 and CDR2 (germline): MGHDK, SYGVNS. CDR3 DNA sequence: TGTGCCAGCAGTGAAAGGCTTTGGGCAACCCGGGGAGAGACCCAGTACTTC. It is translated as CASSERLWATRGETQYF.

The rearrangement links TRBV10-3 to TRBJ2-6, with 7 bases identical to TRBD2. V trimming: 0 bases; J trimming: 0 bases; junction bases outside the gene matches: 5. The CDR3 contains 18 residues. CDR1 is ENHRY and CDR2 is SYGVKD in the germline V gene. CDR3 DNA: TGTGCCATCAGTGAGTCCTCTAGCGGAAGCTCTGGGGCCAACGTCCTGACTTTC. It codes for CAISESSSGSSGANVLTF.

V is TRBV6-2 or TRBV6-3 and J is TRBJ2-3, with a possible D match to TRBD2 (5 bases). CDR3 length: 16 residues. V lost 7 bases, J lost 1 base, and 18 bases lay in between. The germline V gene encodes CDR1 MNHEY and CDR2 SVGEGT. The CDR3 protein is CASTSRLPLRTDTQYF. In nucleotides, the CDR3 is TGTGCCAGCACATCTCGACTACCCCTACGCACAGATACGCAGTATTTT.

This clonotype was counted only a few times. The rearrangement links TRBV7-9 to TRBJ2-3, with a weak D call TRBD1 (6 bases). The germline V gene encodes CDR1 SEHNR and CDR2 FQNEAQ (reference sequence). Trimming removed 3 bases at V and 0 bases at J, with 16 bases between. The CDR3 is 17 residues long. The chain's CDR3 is CASSFLPGTISTDTQYF. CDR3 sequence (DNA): TGTGCCAGCAGCTTCCTTCCCGGGACAATTAGCACAGATACGCAGTATTTT.

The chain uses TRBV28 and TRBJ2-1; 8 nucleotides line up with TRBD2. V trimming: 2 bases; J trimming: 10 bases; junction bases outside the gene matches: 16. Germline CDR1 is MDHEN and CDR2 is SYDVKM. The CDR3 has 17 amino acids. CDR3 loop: CASSLKGWVRGGPEQFF. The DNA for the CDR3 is TGTGCCAGCAGTTTAAAAGGTTGGGTCCGGGGGGGCCCGGAGCAGTTCTTC.

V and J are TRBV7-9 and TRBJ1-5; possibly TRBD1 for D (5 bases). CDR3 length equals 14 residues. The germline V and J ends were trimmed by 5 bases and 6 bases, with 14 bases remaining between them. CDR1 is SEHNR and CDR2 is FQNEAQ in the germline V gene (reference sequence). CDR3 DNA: TGTGCCAGCAGCCCTTCGGGGGGGAGTCAGCCCCAGCATTTT. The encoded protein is CASSPSGGSQPQHF.

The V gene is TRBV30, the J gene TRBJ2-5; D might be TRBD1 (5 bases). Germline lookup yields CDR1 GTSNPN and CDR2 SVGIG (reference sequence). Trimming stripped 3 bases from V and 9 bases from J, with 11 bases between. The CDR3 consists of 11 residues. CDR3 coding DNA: TGTGCCTGGAGGACCGAAGGGGCCCAGTACTTC. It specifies CAWRTEGAQYF.

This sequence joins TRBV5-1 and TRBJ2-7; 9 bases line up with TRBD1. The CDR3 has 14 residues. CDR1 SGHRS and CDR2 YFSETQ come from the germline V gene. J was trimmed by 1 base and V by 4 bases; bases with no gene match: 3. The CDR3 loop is CASSQDRGSYEQYF. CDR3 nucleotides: TGCGCCAGCAGCCAGGACAGGGGTTCCTACGAGCAGTACTTC.